Below are 20 T cell receptor beta chains sequenced from a single sample in a study of blood T cell repertoires in COVID-19. The table came from immunoSEQ multiplex PCR; TCRdb's copy has only in-frame clones and leaves some out. Of roughly 260,000 clones in the sample, around 87% were seen once. Sequencing input: peripheral blood. The receptors shown here come from a woman aged 45-59 years with acute or convalescent COVID-19.

This clone has a single count. The chain couples TRBV5-4 to TRBJ2-3, with D perhaps TRBD1 (5 bases). The CDR3 extends over 14 amino acids. Trimming removed 1 base at V and 6 bases at J, with 12 bases between. CDR1 SGHNT and CDR2 YYREEE come from the germline V gene (reference sequence). CDR3 loop: CASSLRVAGDTQYF. As DNA, the CDR3 is TGTGCCAGCAGCTTGCGGGTAGCAGGGGATACGCAGTATTTT.

This sequence joins TRBV25-1 and TRBJ1-1; TRBD1 matches at 8 bases. Trimming removed 6 bases from V and 2 bases from J; junction bases left unmatched: 5. Germline assignment: CDR1 MGHDK and CDR2 SYGVNS. The CDR3 consists of 14 residues. The CDR3 DNA reads TGTGCCAGCAGACCAGACAGGGGTAACACTGAAGCTTTCTTT. Encoded protein: CASRPDRGNTEAFF.

V is TRBV28 and J is TRBJ1-5; TRBD1 might be the D (6 bases). This CDR3 comprises 11 residues. Germline CDR1 and CDR2: MDHEN and SYDVKM. V lost 3 bases and J 13 bases, leaving 10 bases between the germline ends. This CDR3 is CASSFQDSQHF. The CDR3 DNA reads as TGTGCCAGCAGTTTCCAGGACAGTCAGCATTTT.

The rearrangement uses TRBV5-3 and TRBJ1-6, with 7 bases that match TRBD1. TRBV5-3 is an ORF, and what it does is uncertain. The CDR3 has 15 residues. V dropped 2 bases and J dropped 5; count of bases not matched to a gene: 4. CDR3 nucleotides: TGTGCCAGAAGCTTCTACGACAGGGATAATTCACCCCTCCACTTT. Encoded protein: CARSFYDRDNSPLHF.

This chain joins TRBV24-1 and TRBJ2-6; D remains unclear. Trimming cost V 5 bases and J 2 bases, with 9 bases left between them. This CDR3 is 15 amino acids long. Germline-derived CDR1 and CDR2 are KGHDR and SFDVKD. The CDR3: CATSVSGTGANVLTF. The CDR3 nucleotides read TGTGCCACCAGTGTATCGGGTACTGGGGCCAACGTCCTGACTTTC.

V and J are TRBV7-8 and TRBJ2-7; a weak D match, TRBD1 (6 bases). This CDR3 spans 16 amino acids. Germline V gene sequence: CDR1 SGHVS, CDR2 FQNEAQ. V shed 5 bases and J shed 0 bases, with 17 bases lying between them. The CDR3 spells CASSPQGTLSSYEQYF. The CDR3 region has the DNA TGTGCCAGCAGCCCCCAGGGGACACTAAGCTCCTACGAGCAGTACTTC.

J is TRBJ2-3 and V is TRBV2, with TRBD2 matching 7 bases. The CDR3 contains 14 residues. Germline V gene lookup returns CDR1 SNHLY and CDR2 FYNNEI. With 11 bases clipped from V and 3 bases from J, the junction kept 11 bases outside the gene matches. As DNA, the CDR3 is TGTGCCTCTCCCCGCGGGAGTGTAACAGATACGCAGTATTTT. Protein: CASPRGSVTDTQYF.

The chain is built from TRBV7-3 and TRBJ2-1; 8 nucleotides line up with TRBD2. CDR3 length: 16 amino acids. Germline V gene data show CDR1 as SGHTA and CDR2 as FQGTGA. Losses at the gene ends were 3 bases for V and 1 base for J; bases not matched to a gene: 5. The CDR3, as DNA: TGTGCCAGCAGCTTTCTAGGGACTAGGTCCTACAATGAGCAGTTCTTC. Protein sequence: CASSFLGTRSYNEQFF.

The V call is TRBV9, the J call TRBJ2-2; D is unresolved. V gave up 0 bases and J gave up 0 bases, with 6 bases separating them. The CDR3 covers 15 residues. CDR1 SGDLS and CDR2 YYNGEE come from the germline V gene. In DNA, the CDR3 is TGTGCCAGCAGCGTAGGTTCTTCGAACACCGGGGAGCTGTTTTTT. Its translation is CASSVGSSNTGELFF.

The chain recombines TRBV28 with TRBJ1-4; 9 nucleotides align to TRBD1. Trimming took 6 bases from V and 8 from J; bases not matched to a gene: 10. The CDR3 spans 15 residues. Germline V gene lookup returns CDR1 MDHEN and CDR2 SYDVKM. CDR3 region: CASSTTAGTGEKLFF. The CDR3 DNA follows: TGTGCCAGCAGCACGACCGCCGGGACAGGGGAAAAACTGTTTTTT.

This chain links TRBV6-5 with TRBJ2-1; 9 nucleotides align to TRBD1. Germline V gene lookup returns CDR1 MNHEY and CDR2 SVGAGI. This CDR3 region has 16 residues. The ends lost 4 bases at V and 6 bases at J; junction bases unmatched: 10. Here the CDR3 DNA reads TGTGCCAGCAGTTCCTCGGACAGGGGAGTCTCCAATGAGCAGTTCTTC. It codes for CASSSSDRGVSNEQFF.

J is TRBJ2-1 and V is TRBV25-1, with 13 bases lining up with TRBD2. CDR3 length: 18 amino acids. Germline V gene sequence: CDR1 MGHDK, CDR2 SYGVNS. Losses at the gene ends were 4 bases for V and 4 bases for J; bases not matched to a gene: 10. As DNA, the CDR3 is TGTGCCAGCAGTGGTCCCGGGACTAGCGGGGCAAGTTACAATGAGCAGTTCTTC. It encodes CASSGPGTSGASYNEQFF.

A word on this clone: Different DNA sequences within this sample yield the same CDR3. The chain employs TRBV9 and TRBJ2-3, with no clear D. V lost 4 bases, J lost 0 bases, and 3 bases lay in between. The CDR3 sequence is 12 residues long. CDR1 and CDR2 from the germline V gene are SGDLS and YYNGEE. In nucleotides, the CDR3 is TGTGCCAGCAGCCTTAGCACAGATACGCAGTATTTT. Amino acid sequence: CASSLSTDTQYF. The entire variable domain, with the rest obtained from reference TRBV9 and TRBJ2-3, is as follows: DSGVTQTPKHLITATGQRVTLRCSPRSGDLSVYWYQQSLDQGLQFLIQYYNGEERAKGNILERFSAQQFPDLHSELNLSSLELGDSALYFCASSLSTDTQYFGPGTRLTVL.

The gene calls are TRBV6-1 and TRBJ1-6, with D possibly TRBD1 on 6 matching bases. The CDR3 spans 15 residues. Germline V gives CDR1 MNHNS, CDR2 SASEGT. The V gene lost 0 bases and the J gene lost 8 bases, with 11 bases spanning the gap. CDR3 bases: TGTGCCAGCAGTGAAGCGGGGGCAGGGCATTCACCCCTCCACTTT. Protein: CASSEAGAGHSPLHF.

This clone was seen just once. This chain uses TRBV12-3 or TRBV12-4 with TRBJ2-1; 8 bases are shared with TRBD1. Trimming removed 6 bases from V and 10 bases from J; junction bases left unmatched: 8. The CDR3 is made up of 13 amino acids. The CDR3 loop is CASSLMAGGEQFF. DNA for the CDR3: TGTGCCAGCAGCCTTATGGCAGGGGGCGAGCAGTTCTTC.

The chain carries TRBV28 and TRBJ1-2; D perhaps matches TRBD1 (5 bases). The germline gives CDR1 MDHEN, CDR2 SYDVKM. The CDR3 length is 14 residues. V shed 3 bases and J shed 4 bases, with 12 bases lying between them. The chain's CDR3 is CASSLAGPSYGYTF. In nucleotides, the CDR3 is TGTGCCAGCAGTTTGGCAGGGCCGAGCTATGGCTACACCTTC.

The chain is built from TRBV7-2 and TRBJ1-2; possibly TRBD1 for D (6 bases). The CDR3 covers 13 residues. The V and J ends lost 1 base and 8 bases respectively, with 11 bases between them. CDR1 SGHTA and CDR2 FQGNSA come from the germline V gene. Here the CDR3 DNA reads TGTGCCAGCAGCTTAGGACAGGATACCGGCTACACCTTC. It is translated as CASSLGQDTGYTF.

The chain carries TRBV28 and TRBJ1-2, with 8 bases identical to TRBD1. The germline V gene has CDR1 MDHEN and CDR2 SYDVKM. The J segment lost 7 bases and the V segment lost 4 bases, leaving 11 bases of the junction unmatched. The CDR3 is made up of 15 amino acids. The CDR3 bases are TGTGCCAGCAGTTCCCGGACAGGGAAGAGGGGTGGCTACACCTTC. It codes for CASSSRTGKRGGYTF.

This chain uses TRBV7-2 with TRBJ1-6; tentatively, D is TRBD1 (6 bases). The CDR3 runs 15 residues. The V gene lost 4 bases and the J gene lost 6 bases, with 13 bases spanning the gap. Germline V CDR1 and CDR2: SGHTA, FQGNSA. The CDR3 DNA follows: TGTGCCAGCAGCTCCGGACAGACCACTAATTCACCCCTCCACTTT. It codes for CASSSGQTTNSPLHF.

The chain employs TRBV3-1 (or the pseudogene TRBV3-2) and TRBJ2-5, with TRBD2 matching 7 bases. CDR3 size: 14 residues. Trimming cost V 5 bases and J 5 bases; bases outside gene matches: 8. The germline V gene encodes CDR1 LGHDT and CDR2 YNNKEL (reference sequence). CDR3 coding DNA: TGTGCCAGCAGCTCCCGGACTAGTACGGAGACCCAGTACTTC. Its translation is CASSSRTSTETQYF.